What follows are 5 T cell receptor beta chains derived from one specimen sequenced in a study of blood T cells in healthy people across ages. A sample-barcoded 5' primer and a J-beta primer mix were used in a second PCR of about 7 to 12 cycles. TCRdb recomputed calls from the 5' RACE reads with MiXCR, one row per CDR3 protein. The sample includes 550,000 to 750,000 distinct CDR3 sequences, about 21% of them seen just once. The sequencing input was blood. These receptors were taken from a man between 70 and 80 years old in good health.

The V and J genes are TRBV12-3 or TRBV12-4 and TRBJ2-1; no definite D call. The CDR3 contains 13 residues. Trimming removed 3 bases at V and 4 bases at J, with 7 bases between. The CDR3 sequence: CASSFGFYNEQFF. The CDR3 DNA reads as TGTGCCAGCAGTTTTGGCTTTTACAATGAGCAGTTCTTC.

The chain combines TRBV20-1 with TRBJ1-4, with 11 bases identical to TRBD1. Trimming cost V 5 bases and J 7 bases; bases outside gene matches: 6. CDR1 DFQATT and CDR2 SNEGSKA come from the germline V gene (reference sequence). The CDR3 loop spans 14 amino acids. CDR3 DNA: TGCAGTGCTCAGGACAGGGGGCGGGGTGAAAAACTGTTTTTT. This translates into CSAQDRGRGEKLFF.

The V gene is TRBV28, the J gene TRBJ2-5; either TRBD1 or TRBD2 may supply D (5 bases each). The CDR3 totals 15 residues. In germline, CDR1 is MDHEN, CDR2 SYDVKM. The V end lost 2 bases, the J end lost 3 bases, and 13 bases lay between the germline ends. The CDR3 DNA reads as TGTGCCAGCAGTTTAGGGGGATTGGGAAAAGAGACCCAGTACTTC. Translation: CASSLGGLGKETQYF.

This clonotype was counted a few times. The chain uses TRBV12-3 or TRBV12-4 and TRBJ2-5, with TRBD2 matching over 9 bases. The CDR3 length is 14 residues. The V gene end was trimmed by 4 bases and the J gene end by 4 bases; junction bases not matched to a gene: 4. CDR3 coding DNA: TGTGCCAGCAGTTGGCGGGAGGGATCAGAGACCCAGTACTTC. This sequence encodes CASSWREGSETQYF.

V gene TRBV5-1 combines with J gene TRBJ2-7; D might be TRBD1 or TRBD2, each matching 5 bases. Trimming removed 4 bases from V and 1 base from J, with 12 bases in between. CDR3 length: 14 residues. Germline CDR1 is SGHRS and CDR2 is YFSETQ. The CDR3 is CASSPWDGSYEQYF. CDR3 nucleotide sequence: TGCGCCAGCAGCCCATGGGACGGGTCCTACGAGCAGTACTTC.